These 3 T cell receptor beta chains share one sample of origin, sequenced in a study of OX40 agonist ivuxolimab in advanced cancers. Libraries were prepared by immunoSEQ multiplex PCR; TCRdb keeps only in-frame clonotypes and omits some of them. The sample carries tens of thousands of clones, about 86% recorded once. The sample here was CD4+ or CD8+ T cells sorted from blood, taken in a trial of the OX40 agonist ivuxolimab. The origin of the receptors is an adult with an advanced solid tumor such as melanoma, head and neck, liver or kidney cancer.

The CDR3 spells CASSLTGYTEAFF. CDR3 in DNA: TGCGCCAGCAGCTTGACAGGTTACACTGAAGCTTTCTTT. The chain recombines TRBV5-1 with TRBJ1-1; tentatively, D is TRBD1 (5 bases). This CDR3 has 13 amino acids. Between the trimmed V and J ends, which lost 1 base and 3 bases, there was a span of 7 bases. Looked up from germline, CDR1 is SGHRS and CDR2 is YFSETQ.

The chain links TRBV28 to TRBJ1-2; a possible D gene is TRBD1 (6 bases). Germline V lookup: CDR1 MDHEN, CDR2 SYDVKM. Trimming stripped 8 bases from V and 4 bases from J, with 14 bases between. This CDR3 spans 13 amino acids. The CDR3 coding sequence is TGTGCCAGCGGTGAAAGGGGGATCTATGGCTACACCTTC. It is translated as CASGERGIYGYTF.

The rearrangement joins TRBV28 to TRBJ1-2; 7 positions agree with TRBD1. The CDR3 has 15 amino acids. V lost 6 bases, J lost 0 bases, and 7 bases stayed unmatched. The V gene's germline CDR1 is MDHEN and CDR2 SYDVKM. In nucleotides, the CDR3 is TGTGCCAGCAGATTGACAGGGCCGTCTAACTATGGCTACACCTTC. This gives the protein CASRLTGPSNYGYTF.